This T cell receptor (beta chain) is from a study of cytomegalovirus exposure and HLA in healthy donors. Study details: Ancestry clustering placed about four fifths of some 400 genotyped donors in the Caucasian-associated cluster. Findings and limits, study-wide: In a later analysis, donors in an Asian-associated ancestry cluster reportedly had fewer N-insertions in productive TCRs than the cohort mean. The classifier reportedly diagnosed cytomegalovirus status with high sensitivity and specificity.

The CDR3 extends over 15 amino acids. The germline CDR1 and CDR2 sequences are SGHNT and YENEEA. The study ran its PCR with 60 Vbeta and 13 Jbeta primers. This table comes from immunoSEQ multiplex PCR, and its TCRdb copy is limited to in-frame clones, with some not included. The sample consists of around 140,000 clones, over 75% of them appearing once. Points on this clone: Its antigen is unidentified. The germline gene is not matched at one end of the junction; a read error may be the cause.

Specimen: PBMCs. V usage is TRBV11-3 and J usage is TRBJ2-1, with a possible D match to TRBD1 (7 bases). The receptor's source is a man aged 40-50 years in good health and CMV-seronegative. CDR3 sequence (DNA): TGTGCCAGCAGCCTAGAGCCAGGGGGGAACAATGAGCAGTTCTTC. Encoded protein: CASSLEPGGNNEQFF.